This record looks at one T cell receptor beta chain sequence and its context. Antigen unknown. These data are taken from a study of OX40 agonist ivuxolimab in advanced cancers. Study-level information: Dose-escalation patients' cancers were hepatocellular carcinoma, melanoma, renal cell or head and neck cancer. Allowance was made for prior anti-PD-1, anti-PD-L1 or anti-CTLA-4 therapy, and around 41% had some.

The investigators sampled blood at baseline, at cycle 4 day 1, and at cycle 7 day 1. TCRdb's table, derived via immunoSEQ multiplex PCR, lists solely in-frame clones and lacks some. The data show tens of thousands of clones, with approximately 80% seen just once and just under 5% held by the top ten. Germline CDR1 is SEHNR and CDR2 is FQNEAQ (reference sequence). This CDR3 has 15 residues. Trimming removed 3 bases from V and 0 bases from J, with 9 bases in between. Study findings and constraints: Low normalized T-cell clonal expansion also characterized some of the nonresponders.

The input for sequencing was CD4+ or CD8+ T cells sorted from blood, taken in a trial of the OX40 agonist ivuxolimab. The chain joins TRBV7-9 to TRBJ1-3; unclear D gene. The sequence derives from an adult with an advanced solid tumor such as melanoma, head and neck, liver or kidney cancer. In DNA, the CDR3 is TGTGCCAGCAGCTTGTCGCAACTCTCTGGAAACACCATATATTTT. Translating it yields CASSLSQLSGNTIYF.